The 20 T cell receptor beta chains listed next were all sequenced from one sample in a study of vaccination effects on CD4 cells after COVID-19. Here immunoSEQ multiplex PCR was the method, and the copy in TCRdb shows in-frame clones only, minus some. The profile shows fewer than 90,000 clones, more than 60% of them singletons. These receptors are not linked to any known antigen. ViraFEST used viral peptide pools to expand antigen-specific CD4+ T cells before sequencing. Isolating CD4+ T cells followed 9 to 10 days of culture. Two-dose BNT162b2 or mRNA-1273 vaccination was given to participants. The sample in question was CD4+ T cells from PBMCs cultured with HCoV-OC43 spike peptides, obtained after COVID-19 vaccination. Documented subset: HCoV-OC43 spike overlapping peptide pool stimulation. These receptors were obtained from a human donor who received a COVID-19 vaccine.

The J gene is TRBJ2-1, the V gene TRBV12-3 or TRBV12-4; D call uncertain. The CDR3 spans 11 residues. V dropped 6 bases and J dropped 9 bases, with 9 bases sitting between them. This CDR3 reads CASSSYGEQFF. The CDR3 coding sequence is TGTGCCAGCAGCTCCTATGGTGAGCAGTTCTTC.

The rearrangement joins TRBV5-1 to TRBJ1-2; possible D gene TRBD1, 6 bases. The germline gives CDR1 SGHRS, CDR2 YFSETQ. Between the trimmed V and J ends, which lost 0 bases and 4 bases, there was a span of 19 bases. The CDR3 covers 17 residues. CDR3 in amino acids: CASSLDGGPLGFYGYTF. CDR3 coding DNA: TGCGCCAGCAGCTTGGACGGGGGGCCCCTCGGCTTCTATGGCTACACCTTC.

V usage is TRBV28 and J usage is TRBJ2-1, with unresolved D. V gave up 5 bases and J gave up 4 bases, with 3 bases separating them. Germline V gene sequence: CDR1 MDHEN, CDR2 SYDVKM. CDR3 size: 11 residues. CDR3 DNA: TGTGCCAGCAGTGTTTACAATGAGCAGTTCTTC. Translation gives CASSVYNEQFF.

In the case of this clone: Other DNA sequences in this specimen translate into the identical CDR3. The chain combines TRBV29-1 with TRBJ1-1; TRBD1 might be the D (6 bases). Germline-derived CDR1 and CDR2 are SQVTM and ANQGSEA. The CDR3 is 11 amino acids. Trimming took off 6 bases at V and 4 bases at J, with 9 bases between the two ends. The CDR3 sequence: CSVKGGTEAFF. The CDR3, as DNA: TGCAGCGTGAAAGGGGGCACTGAAGCTTTCTTT.

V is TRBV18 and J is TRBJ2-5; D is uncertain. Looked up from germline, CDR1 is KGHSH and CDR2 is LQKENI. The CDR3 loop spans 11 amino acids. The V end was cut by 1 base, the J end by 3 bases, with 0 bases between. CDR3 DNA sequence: TGTGCCAGCTCACCACAAGAGACCCAGTACTTC. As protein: CASSPQETQYF.

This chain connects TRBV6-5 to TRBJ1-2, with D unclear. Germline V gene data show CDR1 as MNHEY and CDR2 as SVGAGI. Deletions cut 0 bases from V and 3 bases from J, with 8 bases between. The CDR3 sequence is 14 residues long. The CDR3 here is CASSYSGRDYGYTF. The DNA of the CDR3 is TGTGCCAGCAGTTACTCAGGCCGGGACTATGGCTACACCTTC.

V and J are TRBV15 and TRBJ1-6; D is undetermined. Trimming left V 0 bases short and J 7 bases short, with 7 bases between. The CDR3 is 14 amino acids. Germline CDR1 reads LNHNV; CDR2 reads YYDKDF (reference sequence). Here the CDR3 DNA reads TGTGCCACCAGCAGAGATCTAGTGAATTCACCCCTCCACTTT. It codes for CATSRDLVNSPLHF. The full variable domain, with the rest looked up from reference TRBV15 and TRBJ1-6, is DAMVIQNPRYQVTQFGKPVTLSCSQTLNHNVMYWYQQKSSQAPKLLFHYYDKDFNNEADTPDNFQSRRPNTSFCFLDIRSPGLGDTAMYLCATSRDLVNSPLHFGNGTRLTVT.

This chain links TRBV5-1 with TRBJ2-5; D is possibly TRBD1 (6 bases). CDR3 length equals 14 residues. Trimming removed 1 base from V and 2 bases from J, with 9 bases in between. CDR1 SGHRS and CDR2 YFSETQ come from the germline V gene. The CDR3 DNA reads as TGCGCCAGCAGCTTGTTCACAGGGCAAGAGACCCAGTACTTC. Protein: CASSLFTGQETQYF. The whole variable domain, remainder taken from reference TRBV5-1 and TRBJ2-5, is KAGVTQTPRYLIKTRGQQVTLSCSPISGHRSVSWYQQTPGQGLQFLFEYFSETQRNKGNFPGRFSGRQFSNSRSEMNVSTLELGDSALYLCASSLFTGQETQYFGPGTRLLVL.

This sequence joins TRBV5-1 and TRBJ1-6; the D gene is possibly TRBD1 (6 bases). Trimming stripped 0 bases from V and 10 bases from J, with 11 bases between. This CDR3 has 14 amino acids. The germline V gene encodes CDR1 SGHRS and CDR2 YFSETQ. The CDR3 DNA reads TGCGCCAGCAGCTTGGGGGGGGCTGGGTCACCCCTCCACTTT. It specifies CASSLGGAGSPLHF.

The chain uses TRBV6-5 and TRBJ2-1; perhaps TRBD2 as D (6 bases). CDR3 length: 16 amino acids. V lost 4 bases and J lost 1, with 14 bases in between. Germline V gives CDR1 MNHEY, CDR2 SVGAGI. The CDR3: CASSLRLVTSYNEQFF. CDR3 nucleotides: TGTGCCAGCAGTTTGAGACTAGTGACGTCCTACAATGAGCAGTTCTTC.

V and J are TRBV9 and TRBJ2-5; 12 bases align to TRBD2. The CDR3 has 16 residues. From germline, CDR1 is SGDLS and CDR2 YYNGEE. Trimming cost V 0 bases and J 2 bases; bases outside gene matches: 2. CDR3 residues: CASSVASGGDQETQYF. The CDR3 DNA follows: TGTGCCAGCAGCGTAGCTAGCGGGGGGGATCAAGAGACCCAGTACTTC.

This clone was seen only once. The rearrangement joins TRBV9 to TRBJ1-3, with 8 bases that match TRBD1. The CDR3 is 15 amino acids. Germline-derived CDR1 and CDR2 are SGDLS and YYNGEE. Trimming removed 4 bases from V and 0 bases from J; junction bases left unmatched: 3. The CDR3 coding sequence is TGTGCCAGCAGCCAGGACAGGGCCTCTGGAAACACCATATATTTT. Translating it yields CASSQDRASGNTIYF.

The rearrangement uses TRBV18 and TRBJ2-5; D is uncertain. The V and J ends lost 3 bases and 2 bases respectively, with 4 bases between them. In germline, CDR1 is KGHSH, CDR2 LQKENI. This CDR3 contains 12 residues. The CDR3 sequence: CASSPLQETQYF. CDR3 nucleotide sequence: TGTGCCAGCTCACCCCTTCAAGAGACCCAGTACTTC.

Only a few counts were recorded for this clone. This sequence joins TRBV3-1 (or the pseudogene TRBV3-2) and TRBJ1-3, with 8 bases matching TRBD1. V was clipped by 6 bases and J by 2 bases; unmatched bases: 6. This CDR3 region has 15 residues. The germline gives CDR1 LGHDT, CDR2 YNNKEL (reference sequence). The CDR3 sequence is CASSRGQGAGNTIYF. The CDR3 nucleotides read TGTGCCAGCAGTCGAGGACAGGGCGCTGGAAACACCATATATTTT.

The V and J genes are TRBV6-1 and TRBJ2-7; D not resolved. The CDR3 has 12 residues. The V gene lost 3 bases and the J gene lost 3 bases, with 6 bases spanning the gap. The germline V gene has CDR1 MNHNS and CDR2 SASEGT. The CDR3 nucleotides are TGTGCCAGCAGTGACAGGTACTACGAGCAGTACGTC. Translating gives CASSDRYYEQYV.

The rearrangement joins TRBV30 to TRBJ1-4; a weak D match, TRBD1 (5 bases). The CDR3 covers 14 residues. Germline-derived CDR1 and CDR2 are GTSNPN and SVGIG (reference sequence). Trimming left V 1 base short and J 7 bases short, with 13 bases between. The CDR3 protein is CAWSGGPMPEKLFF. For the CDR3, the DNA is TGTGCCTGGAGTGGGGGCCCCATGCCTGAAAAACTGTTTTTT.

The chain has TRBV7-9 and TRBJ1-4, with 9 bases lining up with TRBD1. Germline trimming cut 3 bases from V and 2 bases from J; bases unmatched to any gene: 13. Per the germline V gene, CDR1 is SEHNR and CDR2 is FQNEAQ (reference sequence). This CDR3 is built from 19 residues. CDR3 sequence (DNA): TGTGCCAGCAGCTTCGAGTCGGGACAGGGAAGCGAGACTAATGAAAAACTGTTTTTT. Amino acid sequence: CASSFESGQGSETNEKLFF. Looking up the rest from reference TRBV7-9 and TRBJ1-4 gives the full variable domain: DTGVSQNPRHKITKRGQNVTFRCDPISEHNRLYWYRQTLGQGPEFLTYFQNEAQLEKSRLLSDRFSAERPKGSFSTLEIQRTEQGDSAMYLCASSFESGQGSETNEKLFFGSGTQLSVL.

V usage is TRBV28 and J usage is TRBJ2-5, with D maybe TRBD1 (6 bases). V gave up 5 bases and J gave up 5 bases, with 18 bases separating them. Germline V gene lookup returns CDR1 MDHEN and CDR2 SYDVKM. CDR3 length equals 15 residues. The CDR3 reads CASSPTHTGPETQYF. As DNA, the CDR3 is TGTGCCAGCAGTCCAACTCATACAGGGCCTGAGACCCAGTACTTC.

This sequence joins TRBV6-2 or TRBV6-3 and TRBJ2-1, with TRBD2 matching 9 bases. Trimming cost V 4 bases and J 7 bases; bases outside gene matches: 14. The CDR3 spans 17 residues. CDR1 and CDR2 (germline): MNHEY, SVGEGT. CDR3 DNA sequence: TGTGCCAGCAGTTCTCCTATCGCGGGGGGGCCAATAAATGAGCAGTTCTTC. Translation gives CASSSPIAGGPINEQFF.

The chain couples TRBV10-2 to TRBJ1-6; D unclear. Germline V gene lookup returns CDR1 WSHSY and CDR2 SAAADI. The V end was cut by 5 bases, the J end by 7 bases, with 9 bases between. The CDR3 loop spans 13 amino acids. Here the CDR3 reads CASSSGSNSPLHF. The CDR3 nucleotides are TGCGCCAGCAGTTCGGGAAGCAATTCACCCCTCCACTTT.